This TCR beta chain was sequenced during a study of vaccination and CD4 T cells after COVID-19. Per the germline V gene, CDR1 is MNHNS and CDR2 is SASEGT. The CDR3 totals 14 residues. The V gene lost 5 bases and the J gene lost 6 bases, with 14 bases spanning the gap. An Oncomine TCR Beta short-read assay was used to sequence the DNA from cultured CD4+ T cells. TCRdb redid the calling of the PCR reads with MiXCR, one entry per CDR3 protein. Among roughly 10,000 distinct CDR3 sequences listed, about 60% were seen once. A word on this clonotype: Its antigen is not identified.

The treatment: roughly 10-day PBMC culture with coronavirus spike peptide pools or control peptides (ViraFEST assay). The source of this sequence is a human donor who had recovered from COVID-19. This sequence joins TRBV6-1 and TRBJ2-1; the D gene could be TRBD1 or TRBD2 (5 bases each). The sequencing sample was made of CD4+ T cells from blood, cultured in vitro. The CDR3 DNA follows: TGTGCCAGCAGTAGAAGGGACGCGAGCAATGAGCAGTTCTTC. As protein: CASSRRDASNEQFF.